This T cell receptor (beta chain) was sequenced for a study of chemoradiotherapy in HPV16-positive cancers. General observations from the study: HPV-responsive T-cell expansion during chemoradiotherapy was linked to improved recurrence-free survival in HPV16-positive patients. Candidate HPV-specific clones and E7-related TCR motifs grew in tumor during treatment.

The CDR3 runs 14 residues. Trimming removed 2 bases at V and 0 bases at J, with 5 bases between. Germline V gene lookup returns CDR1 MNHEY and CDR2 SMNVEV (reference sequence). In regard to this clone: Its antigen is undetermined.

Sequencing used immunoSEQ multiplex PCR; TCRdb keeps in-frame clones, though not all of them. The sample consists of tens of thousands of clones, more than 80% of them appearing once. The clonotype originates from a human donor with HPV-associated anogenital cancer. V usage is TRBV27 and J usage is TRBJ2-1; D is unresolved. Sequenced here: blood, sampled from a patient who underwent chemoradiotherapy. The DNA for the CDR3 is TGTGCCAGCAGTTTAGCAAGCTCCTACAATGAGCAGTTCTTC. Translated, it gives CASSLASSYNEQFF.